Given below is one TCR beta chain in context. With 4 bases removed from V and 6 bases from J, the gap between germline ends came to 16 bases. CDR3 length equals 15 residues. From germline, CDR1 is SGHRS and CDR2 YFSETQ. The data belong to a study of response to subunit inactivated influenza vaccine. TCRdb fed the RT-PCR reads into MiXCR, producing one record per CDR3 protein. The sample records 630,000 or so distinct CDR3 sequences, approximately 14% being singletons. The input for sequencing was PBMCs from blood, taken roughly 13 days after vaccination. The V call is TRBV5-1, the J call TRBJ2-2; the D gene could be TRBD1 or TRBD2 (5 bases each). The receptor was isolated from a man aged 45-60 years who received an inactivated influenza vaccine. CDR3 in amino acids: CASSPKGPNSGELFF. In nucleotides, the CDR3 is TGCGCCAGCAGCCCTAAGGGACCCAATTCCGGGGAGCTGTTTTTT.